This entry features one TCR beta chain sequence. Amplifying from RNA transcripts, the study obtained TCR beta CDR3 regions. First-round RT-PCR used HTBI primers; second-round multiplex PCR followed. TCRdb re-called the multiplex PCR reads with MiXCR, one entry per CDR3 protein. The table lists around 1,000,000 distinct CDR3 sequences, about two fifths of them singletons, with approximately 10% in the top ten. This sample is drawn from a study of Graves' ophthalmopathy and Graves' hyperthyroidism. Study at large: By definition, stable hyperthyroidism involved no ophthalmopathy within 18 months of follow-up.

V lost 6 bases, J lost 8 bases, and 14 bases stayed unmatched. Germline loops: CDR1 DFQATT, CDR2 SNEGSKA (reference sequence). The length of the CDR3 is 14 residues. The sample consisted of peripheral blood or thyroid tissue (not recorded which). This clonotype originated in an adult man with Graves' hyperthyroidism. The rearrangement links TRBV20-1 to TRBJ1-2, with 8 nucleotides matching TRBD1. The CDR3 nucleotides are TGCAGTGCCCTGAAAATGGACAGGGAGGGCGGCTACACCTTC. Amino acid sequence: CSALKMDREGGYTF.